This T cell receptor (beta chain) was documented in a study of blood T cells in healthy people across ages. Germline V lookup: CDR1 SGDLS, CDR2 YYNGEE. CDR3 length: 17 residues. Losses at the gene ends were 3 bases for V and 4 bases for J; bases not matched to a gene: 10. A second PCR, run for about 7 to 11 cycles, used a sample-barcoded 5' primer plus a J-beta primer mix. TCRdb reprocessed the 5' RACE reads via MiXCR and lists one record per CDR3 protein. There are 1.5 million or so distinct CDR3 sequences in the sample; approximately 40% occur only once, and 6.5% to 10% lies in the top ten. The source of this sequence is a woman aged 18-29 years in good health. The chain joins TRBV9 to TRBJ2-5, with 12 positions matching TRBD2. The sample consisted of blood. CDR3 bases: TGTGCCAGCAGCGAGGGGGAGACTAGCGGGGGTGTAGAGACCCAGTACTTC. Protein product: CASSEGETSGGVETQYF.